The source of this T cell receptor (beta chain) is a study of blood T cell repertoires in COVID-19. Study overall: There were acute and convalescent COVID-19 samples, and they came from the United States, Italy and Spain. T cells, B-cell-depleted T cells, or PBMCs supplied cDNA or gDNA.

Study processing details: Reference gene primer amplification in the assay estimated nucleated cell counts. The repertoire was sequenced with immunoSEQ multiplex PCR; TCRdb's copy has only in-frame clones and lacks some. V and J calls and clone size are those listed in that table; D and trimming were worked out from the DNA. The sample yields tens of thousands of clones, around 81% seen once. The CDR3 covers 13 residues. CDR1 and CDR2 (germline): LNHDA, SQIVND (reference sequence). After removal of 7 bases from V and 1 base from J, the junction contained 1 base not matched to a gene. The chain links TRBV19 to TRBJ1-1; 9 nucleotides agree with TRBD1. Source material: peripheral blood. This clonotype was sampled from a man in his 60s with acute or convalescent COVID-19. CDR3 residues: CASKQGANTEAFF. Here the CDR3 DNA reads TGTGCCAGTAAACAGGGGGCGAACACTGAAGCTTTCTTT.